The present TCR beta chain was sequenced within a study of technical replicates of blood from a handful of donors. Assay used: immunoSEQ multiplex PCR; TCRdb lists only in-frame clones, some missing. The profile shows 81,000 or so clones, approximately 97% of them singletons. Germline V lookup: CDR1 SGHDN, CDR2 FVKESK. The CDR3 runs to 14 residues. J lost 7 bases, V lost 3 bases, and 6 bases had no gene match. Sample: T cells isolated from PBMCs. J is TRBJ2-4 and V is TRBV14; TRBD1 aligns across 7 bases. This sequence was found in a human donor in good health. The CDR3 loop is CASSQDTGVNIQYF. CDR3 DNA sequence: TGTGCCAGCAGCCAGGATACAGGGGTGAACATTCAGTACTTC.